This T cell receptor beta chain was obtained from a study of T cell responses to AZD1222 COVID-19 vaccine (dated by TCRdb to the early 2020s). Some background on the complete study: TCR sequencing was performed for roughly 250 trial participants, of whom 200 to 220 were given two doses of AZD1222 and approximately 26 were given two doses of MenACWY control vaccine. Enrollment into the trials was organized by age into subgroups of 18-55, 56-69 and 70-plus years, and those subgroups contained about 150, 27 and 61 TCR-sequenced participants, respectively.

The time point label corresponds to: about 28 days (+/-7) after the second vaccine dose. Read against the paper, the sample's treatment or condition label means: meningococcal conjugate vaccine given as trial control. Vaccinee samples were obtained from the UK trials COV001 and COV002, which included a single-blind randomized controlled phase 2/3 trial of AZD1222 (ChAdOx1 nCoV-19) in healthy adults. For TCRbeta chain sequencing, PBMC samples from trial participants were taken at day 0 and at day 28 after the second dose. The table lists this clone with many counts. Its specific antigen is unknown. No much larger clonotype is one base removed from it; base qualities were not supplied. From its cysteine to its phenylalanine, the CDR3 spans 14 amino acids. Here the CDR3 DNA is all that survives: 42 bases in frame from base 1. The germline V end is reduced by 6 bases and the J end by 3 bases; junction bases left unmatched: 4. The germline V gene supplies CDR1 SGHVS and CDR2 FQNEAQ.

The CDR3 regions of human TCRbeta chains were subjected to immunosequencing. Per the authors' processing: Repertoire TCRs were matched against a reference library of SARS-CoV-2-specific TCRs generated with the MIRA antigen-specificity platform. Breadth was defined as the fraction of unique TCRs that were SARS-CoV-2-associated. Depth was defined as the fraction of total T cells that were SARS-CoV-2-associated. Using the MIRA data, each spike-specific TCR was assigned both to the spike region to which the TCR was reactive and to a CD4 or CD8 class. Log10-transformed breadth and depth values were compared by one-way ANOVA with Sidak's multiple comparisons tests. What TCRdb holds here is the immuneACCESS table cut down to in-frame rearrangements. Part of the clones is not present; checked against another copy, under half of the missing clones reflect an unresolved V gene, and the others are unexplained. That table supplies the V and J calls and clone size; D and trimming were determined from the DNA. This sample comprises tens of thousands of clones, around three quarters of them detected only once. The leading ten clones occupy approximately 27% of the sample.

Overall study results and their limits: Participants were mostly white British, with more females than males. The authors suggested clonal diversity may have been underestimated. Spike-specific TCR breadth and depth rose significantly after two AZD1222 doses compared with day 0 and with MenACWY recipients. CD4 TCRs associated with the vaccine covered the entire spike protein, and the dominant responses were in regions 160-218 and 743-854. The 56-69-year group was small, and its depth increase did not reach significance, likely because of low power. Conclusions about previously exposed vaccinees were limited because only six AZD1222 recipients were SARS-CoV-2 seropositive at baseline. Because no day 14 peak-response samples were available, the repertoires could be characterized only after the peak T cell response. Nearly half of unique spike-specific TCRs reportedly recognized epitopes outside regions mutated in the B.1.351 and B.1.1.7 variants.

The input for sequencing was peripheral blood, taken 28 days after the second dose of the MenACWY control vaccine. The chain links TRBV7-8 with TRBJ1-5; 8 central nucleotides agree with TRBD1. The receptor comes from an adult who received the MenACWY meningococcal vaccine as a control. The CDR3 amino acid sequence is: CASSTGQVNQPQHF. In nucleotide form, the sequence is TGTGCCAGCAGTACGGGACAGGTCAATCAGCCCCAGCATTTT.